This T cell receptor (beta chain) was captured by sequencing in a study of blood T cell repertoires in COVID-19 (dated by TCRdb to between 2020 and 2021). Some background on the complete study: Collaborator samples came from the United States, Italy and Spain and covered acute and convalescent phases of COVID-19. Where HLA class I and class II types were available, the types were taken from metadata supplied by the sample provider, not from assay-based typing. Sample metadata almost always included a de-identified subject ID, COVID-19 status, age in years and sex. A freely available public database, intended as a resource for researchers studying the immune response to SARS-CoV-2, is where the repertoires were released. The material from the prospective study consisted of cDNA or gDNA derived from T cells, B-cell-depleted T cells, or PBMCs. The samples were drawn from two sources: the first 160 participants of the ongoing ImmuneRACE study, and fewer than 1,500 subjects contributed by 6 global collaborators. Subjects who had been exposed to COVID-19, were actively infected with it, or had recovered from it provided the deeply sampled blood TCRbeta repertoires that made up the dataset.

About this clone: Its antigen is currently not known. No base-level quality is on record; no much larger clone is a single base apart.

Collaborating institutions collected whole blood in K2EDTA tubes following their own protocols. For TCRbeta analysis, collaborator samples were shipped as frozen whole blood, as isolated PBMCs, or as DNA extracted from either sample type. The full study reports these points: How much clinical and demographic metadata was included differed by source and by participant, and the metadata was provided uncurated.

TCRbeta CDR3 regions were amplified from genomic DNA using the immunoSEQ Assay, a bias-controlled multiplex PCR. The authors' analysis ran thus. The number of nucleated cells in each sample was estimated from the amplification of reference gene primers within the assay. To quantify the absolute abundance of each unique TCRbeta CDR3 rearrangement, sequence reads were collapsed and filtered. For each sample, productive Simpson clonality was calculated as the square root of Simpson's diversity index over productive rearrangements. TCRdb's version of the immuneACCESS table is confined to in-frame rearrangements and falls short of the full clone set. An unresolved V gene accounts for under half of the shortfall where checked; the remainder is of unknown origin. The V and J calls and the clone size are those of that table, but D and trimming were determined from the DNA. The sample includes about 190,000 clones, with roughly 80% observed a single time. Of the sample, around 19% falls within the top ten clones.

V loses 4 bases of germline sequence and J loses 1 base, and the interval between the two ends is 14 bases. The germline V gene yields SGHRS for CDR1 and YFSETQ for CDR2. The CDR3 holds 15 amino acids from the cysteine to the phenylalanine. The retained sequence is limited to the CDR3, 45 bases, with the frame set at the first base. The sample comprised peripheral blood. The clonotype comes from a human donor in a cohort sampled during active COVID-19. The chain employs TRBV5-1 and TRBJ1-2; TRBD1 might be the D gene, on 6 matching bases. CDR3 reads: CASSDTGLGNYGYTF. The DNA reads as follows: TGCGCCAGCAGCGACACAGGGTTAGGTAACTATGGCTACACCTTC.